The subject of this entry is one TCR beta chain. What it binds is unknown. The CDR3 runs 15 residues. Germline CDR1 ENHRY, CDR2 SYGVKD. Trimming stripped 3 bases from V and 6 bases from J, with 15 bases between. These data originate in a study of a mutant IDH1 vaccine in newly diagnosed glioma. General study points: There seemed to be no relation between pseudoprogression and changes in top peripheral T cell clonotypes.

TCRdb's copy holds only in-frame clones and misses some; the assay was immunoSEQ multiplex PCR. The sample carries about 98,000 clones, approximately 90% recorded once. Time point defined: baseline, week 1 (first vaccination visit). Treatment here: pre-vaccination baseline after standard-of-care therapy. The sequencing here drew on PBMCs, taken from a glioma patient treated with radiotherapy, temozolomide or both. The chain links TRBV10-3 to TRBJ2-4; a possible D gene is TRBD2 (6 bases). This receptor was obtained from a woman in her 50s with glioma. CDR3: CAISEKGGDGNIQYF. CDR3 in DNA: TGTGCCATCAGTGAAAAAGGAGGGGATGGAAACATTCAGTACTTC.